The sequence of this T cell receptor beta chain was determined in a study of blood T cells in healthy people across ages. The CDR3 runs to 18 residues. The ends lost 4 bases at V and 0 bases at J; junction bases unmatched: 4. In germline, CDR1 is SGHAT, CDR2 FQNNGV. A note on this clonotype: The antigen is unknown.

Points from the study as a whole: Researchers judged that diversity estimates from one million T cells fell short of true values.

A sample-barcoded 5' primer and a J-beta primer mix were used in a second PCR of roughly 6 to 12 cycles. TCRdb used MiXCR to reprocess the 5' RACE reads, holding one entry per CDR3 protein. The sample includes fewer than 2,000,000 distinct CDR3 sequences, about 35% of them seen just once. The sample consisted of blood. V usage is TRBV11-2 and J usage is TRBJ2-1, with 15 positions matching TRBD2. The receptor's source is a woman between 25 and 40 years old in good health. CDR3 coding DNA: TGTGCCAGCAGCTGGGGACTAGCGGGGGGTCCCTCCTACAATGAGCAGTTCTTC. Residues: CASSWGLAGGPSYNEQFF.